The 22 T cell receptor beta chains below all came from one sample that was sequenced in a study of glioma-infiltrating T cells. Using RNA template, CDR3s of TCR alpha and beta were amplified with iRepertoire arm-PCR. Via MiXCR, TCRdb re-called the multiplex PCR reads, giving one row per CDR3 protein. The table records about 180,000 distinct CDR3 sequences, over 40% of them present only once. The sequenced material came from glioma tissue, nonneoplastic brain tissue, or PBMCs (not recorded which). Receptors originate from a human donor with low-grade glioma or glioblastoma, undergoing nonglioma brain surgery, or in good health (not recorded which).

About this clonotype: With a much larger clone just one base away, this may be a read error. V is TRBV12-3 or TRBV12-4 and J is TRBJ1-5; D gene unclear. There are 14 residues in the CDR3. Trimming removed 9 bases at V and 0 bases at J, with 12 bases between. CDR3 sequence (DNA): TGTGCCAGAAGTCCGGGGTTTAGCAATCAGCCCCAGCATTTT. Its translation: CARSPGFSNQPQHF.

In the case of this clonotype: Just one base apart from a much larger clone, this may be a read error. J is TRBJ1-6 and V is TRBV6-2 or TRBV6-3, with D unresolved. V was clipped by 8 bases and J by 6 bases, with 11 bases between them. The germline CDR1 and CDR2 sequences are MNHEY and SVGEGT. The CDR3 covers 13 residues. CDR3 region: CASGPTLNSPLHF. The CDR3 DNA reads TGTGCCAGCGGTCCCACACTTAATTCACCCCTCCACTTT.

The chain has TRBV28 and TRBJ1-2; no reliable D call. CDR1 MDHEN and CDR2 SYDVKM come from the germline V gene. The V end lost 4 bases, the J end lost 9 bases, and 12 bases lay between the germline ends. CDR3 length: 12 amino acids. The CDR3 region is CASSSQEYCYTF. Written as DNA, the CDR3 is TGTGCCAGCAGTTCCCAGGAGTACTGCTACACCTTC.

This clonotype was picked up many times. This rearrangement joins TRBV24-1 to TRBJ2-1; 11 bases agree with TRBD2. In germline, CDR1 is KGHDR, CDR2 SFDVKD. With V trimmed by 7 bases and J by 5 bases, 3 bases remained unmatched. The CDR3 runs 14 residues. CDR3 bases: TGTGCCACCAGAACTAGCGGGAGTAACAATGAGCAGTTCTTC. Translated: CATRTSGSNNEQFF.

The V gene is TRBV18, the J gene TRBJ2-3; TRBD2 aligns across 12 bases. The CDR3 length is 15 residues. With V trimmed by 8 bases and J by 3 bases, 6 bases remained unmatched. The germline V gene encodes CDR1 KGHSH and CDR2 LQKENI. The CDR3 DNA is TGTGCCAGCGCCCGACTAGCGGGAGAAACAGATACGCAGTATTTT. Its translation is CASARLAGETDTQYF. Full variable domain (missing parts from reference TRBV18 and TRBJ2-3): NAGVMQNPRHLVRRRGQEARLRCSPMKGHSHVYWYRQLPEEGLKFMVYLQKENIIDESGMPKERFSAEFPKEGPSILRIQQVVRGDSAAYFCASARLAGETDTQYFGPGTRLTVL.

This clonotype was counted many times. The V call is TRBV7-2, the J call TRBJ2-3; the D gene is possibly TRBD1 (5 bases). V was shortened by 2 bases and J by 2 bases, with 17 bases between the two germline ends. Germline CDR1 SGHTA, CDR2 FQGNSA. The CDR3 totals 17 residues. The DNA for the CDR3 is TGTGCCAGCAGCTTAAGGGGCGGCAGCACTTACACAGATACGCAGTATTTT. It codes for CASSLRGGSTYTDTQYF.

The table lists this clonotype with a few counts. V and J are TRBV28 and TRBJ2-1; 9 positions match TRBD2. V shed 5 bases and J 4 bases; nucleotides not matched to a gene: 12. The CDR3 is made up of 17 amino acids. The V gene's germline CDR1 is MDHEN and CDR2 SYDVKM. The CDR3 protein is CASSPSGFAGGYNEQFF. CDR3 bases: TGTGCCAGCAGTCCATCGGGGTTTGCGGGAGGGTACAATGAGCAGTTCTTC.

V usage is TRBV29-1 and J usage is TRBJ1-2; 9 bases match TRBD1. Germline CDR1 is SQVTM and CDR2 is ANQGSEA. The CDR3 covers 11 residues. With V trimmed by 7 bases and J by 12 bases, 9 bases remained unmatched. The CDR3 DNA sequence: TGCAGCGCGGGGACAGGGATGGTGCACACCTTC. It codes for CSAGTGMVHTF.

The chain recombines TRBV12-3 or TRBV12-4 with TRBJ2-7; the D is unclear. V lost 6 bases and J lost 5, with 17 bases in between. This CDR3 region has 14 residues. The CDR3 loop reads CASSSGKGYHEQYF. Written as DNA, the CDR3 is TGTGCCAGCAGCTCTGGAAAGGGATATCACGAGCAGTACTTC.

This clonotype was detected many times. The CDR3 sequence: CAIGQTSGSTDTQYF. In nucleotides, the CDR3 is TGTGCCATCGGACAGACTAGCGGGAGTACAGATACGCAGTATTTT. The chain is built from TRBV10-3 and TRBJ2-3; 12 bases align to TRBD2. The CDR3 is 15 amino acids. In germline, CDR1 is ENHRY, CDR2 SYGVKD. Losses at the gene ends were 8 bases for V and 3 bases for J; bases not matched to a gene: 6.

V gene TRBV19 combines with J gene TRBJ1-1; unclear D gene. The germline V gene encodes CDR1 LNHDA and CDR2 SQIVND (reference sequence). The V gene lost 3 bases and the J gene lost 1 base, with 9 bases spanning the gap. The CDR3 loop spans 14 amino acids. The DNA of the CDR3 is TGTGCCAGTAGTATCGGCAAACAGAACACTGAAGCTTTCTTT. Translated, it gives CASSIGKQNTEAFF.

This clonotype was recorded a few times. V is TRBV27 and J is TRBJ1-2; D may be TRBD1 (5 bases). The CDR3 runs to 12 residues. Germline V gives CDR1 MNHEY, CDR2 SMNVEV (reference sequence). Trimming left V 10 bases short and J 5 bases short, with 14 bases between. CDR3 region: CATRRGGYGYTF. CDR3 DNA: TGTGCCACCAGACGGGGGGGGTATGGCTACACCTTC.

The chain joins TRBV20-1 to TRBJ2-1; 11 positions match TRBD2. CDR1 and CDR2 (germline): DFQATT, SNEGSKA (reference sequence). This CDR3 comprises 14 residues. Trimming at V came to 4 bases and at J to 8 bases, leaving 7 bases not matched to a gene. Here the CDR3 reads CSAKLSGRAHEQFF. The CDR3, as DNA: TGCAGTGCTAAACTTAGCGGGAGGGCCCATGAGCAGTTCTTC.

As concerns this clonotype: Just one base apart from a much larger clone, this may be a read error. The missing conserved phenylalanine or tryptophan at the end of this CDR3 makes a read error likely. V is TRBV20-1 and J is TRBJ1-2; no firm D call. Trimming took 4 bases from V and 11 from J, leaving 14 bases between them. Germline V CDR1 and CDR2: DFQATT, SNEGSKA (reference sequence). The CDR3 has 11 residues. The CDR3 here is CSAMEADSYTL. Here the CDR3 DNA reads TGCAGTGCTATGGAGGCGGACTCTTACACCCTC.

The CDR3 DNA follows: TGTGCCAGCCGGGGCATGGCACTCCAAGAGACCCAGTACTTC. This sequence encodes CASRGMALQETQYF. J is TRBJ2-5 and V is TRBV6-1, with D perhaps being TRBD1 or TRBD2 (5 bases each). Germline V gene data show CDR1 as MNHNS and CDR2 as SASEGT. This CDR3 region has 14 residues. V lost 8 bases, J lost 1 base, and 14 bases lay in between.

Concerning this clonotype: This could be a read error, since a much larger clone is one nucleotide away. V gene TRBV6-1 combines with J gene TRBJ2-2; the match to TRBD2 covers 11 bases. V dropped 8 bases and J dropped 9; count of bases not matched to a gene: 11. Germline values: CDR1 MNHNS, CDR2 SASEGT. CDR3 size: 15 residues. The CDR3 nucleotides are TGTGCCAGCGCGGCGACTAGCGGGAAGGTCCGGGAGCTGTTTTTT. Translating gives CASAATSGKVRELFF.

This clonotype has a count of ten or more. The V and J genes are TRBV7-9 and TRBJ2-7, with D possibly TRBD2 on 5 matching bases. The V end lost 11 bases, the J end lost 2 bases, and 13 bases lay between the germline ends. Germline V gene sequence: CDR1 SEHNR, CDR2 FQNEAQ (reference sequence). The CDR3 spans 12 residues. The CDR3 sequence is CAVAGPAYEQYF. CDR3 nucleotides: TGTGCCGTTGCGGGCCCAGCCTACGAGCAGTACTTC.

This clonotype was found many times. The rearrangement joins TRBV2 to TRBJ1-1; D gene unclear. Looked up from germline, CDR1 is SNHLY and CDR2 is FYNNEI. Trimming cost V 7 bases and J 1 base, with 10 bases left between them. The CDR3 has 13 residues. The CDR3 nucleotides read TGTGCCAGCAAGTACTTTGAGAACACTGAAGCTTTCTTT. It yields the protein CASKYFENTEAFF.

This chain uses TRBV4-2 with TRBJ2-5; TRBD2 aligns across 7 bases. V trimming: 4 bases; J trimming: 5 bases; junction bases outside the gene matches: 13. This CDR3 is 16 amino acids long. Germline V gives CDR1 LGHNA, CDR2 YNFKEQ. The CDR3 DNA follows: TGTGCCAGCAGCCTACGACTAGCACTAGAGGGGGAGACCCAGTACTTC. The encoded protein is CASSLRLALEGETQYF.

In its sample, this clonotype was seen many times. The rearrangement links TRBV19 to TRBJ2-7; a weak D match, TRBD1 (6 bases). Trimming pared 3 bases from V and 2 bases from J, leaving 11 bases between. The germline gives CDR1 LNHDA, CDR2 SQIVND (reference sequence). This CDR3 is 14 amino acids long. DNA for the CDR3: TGTGCCAGTAGTATCGCCAGGGGAGCCTACGAGCAGTACTTC. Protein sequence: CASSIARGAYEQYF.

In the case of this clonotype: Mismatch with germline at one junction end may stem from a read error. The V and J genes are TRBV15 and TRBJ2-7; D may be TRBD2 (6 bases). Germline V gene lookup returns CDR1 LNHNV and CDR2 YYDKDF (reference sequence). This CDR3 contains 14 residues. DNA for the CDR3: TGTGCCACCAGCAGGGGGGGAAACTCCTACGAGAAGTACTTC. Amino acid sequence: CATSRGGNSYEKYF.

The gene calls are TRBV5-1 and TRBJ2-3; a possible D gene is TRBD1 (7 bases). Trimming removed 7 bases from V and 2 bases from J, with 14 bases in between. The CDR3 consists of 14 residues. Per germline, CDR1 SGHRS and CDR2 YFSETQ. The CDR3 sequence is CASGGTDTTDTQYF. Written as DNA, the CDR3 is TGCGCCAGCGGAGGGACAGATACCACAGATACGCAGTATTTT.